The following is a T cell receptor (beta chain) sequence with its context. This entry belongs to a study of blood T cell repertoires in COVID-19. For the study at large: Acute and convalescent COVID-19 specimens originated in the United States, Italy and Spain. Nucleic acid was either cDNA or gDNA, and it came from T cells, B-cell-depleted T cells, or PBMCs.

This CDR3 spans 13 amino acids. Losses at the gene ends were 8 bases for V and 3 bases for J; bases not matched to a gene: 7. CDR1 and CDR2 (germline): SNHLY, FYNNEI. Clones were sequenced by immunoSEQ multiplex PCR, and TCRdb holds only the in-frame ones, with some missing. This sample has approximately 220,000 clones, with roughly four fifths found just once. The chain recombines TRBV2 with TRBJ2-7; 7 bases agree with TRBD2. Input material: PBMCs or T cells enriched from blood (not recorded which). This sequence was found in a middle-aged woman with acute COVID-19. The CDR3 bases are TGTGCCAGCTTTGACGGGGGGATCTACGAGCAGTACTTC. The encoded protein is CASFDGGIYEQYF.